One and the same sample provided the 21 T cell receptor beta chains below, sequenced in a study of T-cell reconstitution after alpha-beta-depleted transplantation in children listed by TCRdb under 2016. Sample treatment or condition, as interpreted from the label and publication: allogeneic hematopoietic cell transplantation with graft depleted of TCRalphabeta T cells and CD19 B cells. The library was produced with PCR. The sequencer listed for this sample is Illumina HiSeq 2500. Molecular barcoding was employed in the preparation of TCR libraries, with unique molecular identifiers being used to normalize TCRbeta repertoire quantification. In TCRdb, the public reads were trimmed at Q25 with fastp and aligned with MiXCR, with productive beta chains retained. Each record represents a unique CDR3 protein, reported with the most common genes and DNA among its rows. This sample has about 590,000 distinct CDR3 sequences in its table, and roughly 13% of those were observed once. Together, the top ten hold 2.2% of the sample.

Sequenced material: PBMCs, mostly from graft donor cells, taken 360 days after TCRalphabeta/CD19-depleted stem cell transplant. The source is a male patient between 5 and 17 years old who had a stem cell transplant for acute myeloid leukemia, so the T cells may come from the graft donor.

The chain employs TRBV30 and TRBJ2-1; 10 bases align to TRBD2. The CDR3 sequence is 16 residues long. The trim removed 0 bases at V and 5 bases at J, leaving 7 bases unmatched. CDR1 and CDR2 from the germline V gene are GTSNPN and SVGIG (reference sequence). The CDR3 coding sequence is TGTGCCTGGAGTGTGCCTAGCGGGAGTCGCAACAATGAGCAGTTCTTC. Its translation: CAWSVPSGSRNNEQFF.

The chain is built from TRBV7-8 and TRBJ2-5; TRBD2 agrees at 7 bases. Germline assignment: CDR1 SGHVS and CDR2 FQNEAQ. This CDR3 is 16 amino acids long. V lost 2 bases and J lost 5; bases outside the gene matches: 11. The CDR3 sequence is CASSLSYSGGKETQYF. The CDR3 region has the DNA TGTGCCAGCAGCTTAAGTTATTCGGGGGGAAAGGAGACCCAGTACTTC.

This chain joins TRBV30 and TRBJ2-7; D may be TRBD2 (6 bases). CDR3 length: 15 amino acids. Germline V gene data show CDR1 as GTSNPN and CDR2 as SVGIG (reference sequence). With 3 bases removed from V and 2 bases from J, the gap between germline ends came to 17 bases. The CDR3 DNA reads TGTGCCTGGAGCCCGGGGGTACCCTTGGCCTACGAGCAGTACTTC. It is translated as CAWSPGVPLAYEQYF.

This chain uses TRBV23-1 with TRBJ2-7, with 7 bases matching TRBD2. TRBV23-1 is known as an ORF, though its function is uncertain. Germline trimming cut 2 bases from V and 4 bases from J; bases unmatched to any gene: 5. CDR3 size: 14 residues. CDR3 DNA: TGCGCCAGCAGTCAAATGGCGGGAGAATACGAGCAGTACTTC. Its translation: CASSQMAGEYEQYF.

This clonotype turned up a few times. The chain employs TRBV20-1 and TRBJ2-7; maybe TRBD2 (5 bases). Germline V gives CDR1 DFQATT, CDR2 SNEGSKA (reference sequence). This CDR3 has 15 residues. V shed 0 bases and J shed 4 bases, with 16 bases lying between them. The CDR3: CSARDPRTAVYEQYF. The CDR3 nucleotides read TGCAGTGCTAGAGATCCAAGGACTGCAGTTTACGAGCAGTACTTC.

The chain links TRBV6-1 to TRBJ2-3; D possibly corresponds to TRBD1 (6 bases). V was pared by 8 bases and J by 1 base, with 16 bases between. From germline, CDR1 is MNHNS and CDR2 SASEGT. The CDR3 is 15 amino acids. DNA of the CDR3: TGTGCCAGCGGGGTCGGGCCAGGGGGCACAGATACGCAGTATTTT. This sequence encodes CASGVGPGGTDTQYF.

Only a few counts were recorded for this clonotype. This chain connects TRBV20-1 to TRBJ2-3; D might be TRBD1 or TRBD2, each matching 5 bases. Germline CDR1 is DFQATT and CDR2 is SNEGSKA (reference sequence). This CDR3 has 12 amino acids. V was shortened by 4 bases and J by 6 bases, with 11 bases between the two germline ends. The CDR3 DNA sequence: TGCAGTGCTAAGGGCGAGGGGGATACGCAGTATTTT. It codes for CSAKGEGDTQYF.

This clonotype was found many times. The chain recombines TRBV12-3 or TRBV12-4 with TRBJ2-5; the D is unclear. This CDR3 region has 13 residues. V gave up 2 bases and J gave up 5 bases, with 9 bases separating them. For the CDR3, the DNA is TGTGCCAGCAGTTTAAAGGGAATGGAGACCCAGTACTTC. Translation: CASSLKGMETQYF.

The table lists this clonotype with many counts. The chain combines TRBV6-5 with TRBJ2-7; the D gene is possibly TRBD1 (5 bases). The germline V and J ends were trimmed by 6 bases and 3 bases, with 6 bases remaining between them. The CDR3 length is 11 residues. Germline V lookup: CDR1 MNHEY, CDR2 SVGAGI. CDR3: CASRQDYEQYF. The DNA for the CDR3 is TGTGCCAGCAGACAGGACTACGAGCAGTACTTC.

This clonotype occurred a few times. The CDR3 DNA sequence: TGTGCCAGCGGGATAGCGGGAGGAGGAGAGACCCAGTACTTC. This codes for CASGIAGGGETQYF. This chain links TRBV11-2 with TRBJ2-5; 10 bases match TRBD2. The germline gives CDR1 SGHAT, CDR2 FQNNGV. The CDR3 totals 14 residues. With 8 bases clipped from V and 4 bases from J, the junction kept 7 bases outside the gene matches. The whole variable domain, remainder taken from reference TRBV11-2 and TRBJ2-5, is EAGVAQSPRYKIIEKRQSVAFWCNPISGHATLYWYQQILGQGPKLLIQFQNNGVVDDSQLPKDRFSAERLKGVDSTLKIQPAKLEDSAVYLCASGIAGGGETQYFGPGTRLLVL.

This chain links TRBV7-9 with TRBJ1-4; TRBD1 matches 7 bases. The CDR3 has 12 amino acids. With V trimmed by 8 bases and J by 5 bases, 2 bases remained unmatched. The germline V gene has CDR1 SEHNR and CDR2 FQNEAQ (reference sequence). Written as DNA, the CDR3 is TGTGCCAGCCGGGGACAGAATGAAAAACTGTTTTTT. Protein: CASRGQNEKLFF.

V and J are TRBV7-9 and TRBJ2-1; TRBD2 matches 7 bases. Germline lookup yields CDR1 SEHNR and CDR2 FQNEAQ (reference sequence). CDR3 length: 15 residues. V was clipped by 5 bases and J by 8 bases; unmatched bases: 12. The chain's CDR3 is CASSRGLVGFHEQFF. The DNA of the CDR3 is TGTGCCAGCAGCCGTGGACTAGTAGGGTTCCATGAGCAGTTCTTC.

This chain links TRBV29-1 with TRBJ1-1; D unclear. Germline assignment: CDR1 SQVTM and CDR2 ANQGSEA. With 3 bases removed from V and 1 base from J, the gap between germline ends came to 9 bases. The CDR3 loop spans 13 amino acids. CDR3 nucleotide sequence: TGCAGCGTTGAGGACTCCTCGAACACTGAAGCTTTCTTT. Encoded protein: CSVEDSSNTEAFF.

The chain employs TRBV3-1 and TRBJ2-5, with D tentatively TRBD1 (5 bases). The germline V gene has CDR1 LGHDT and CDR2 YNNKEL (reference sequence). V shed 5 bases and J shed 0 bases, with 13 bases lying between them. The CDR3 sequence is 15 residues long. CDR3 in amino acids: CASSSVPRDQETQYF. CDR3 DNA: TGTGCCAGCAGCAGTGTTCCCAGGGACCAAGAGACCCAGTACTTC.

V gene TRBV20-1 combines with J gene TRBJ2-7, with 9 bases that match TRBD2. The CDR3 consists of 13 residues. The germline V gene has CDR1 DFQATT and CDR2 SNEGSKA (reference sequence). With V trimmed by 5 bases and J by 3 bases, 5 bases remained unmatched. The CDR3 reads CSASSGKLYEQYF. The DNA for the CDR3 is TGCAGTGCTTCTAGCGGGAAACTCTACGAGCAGTACTTC.

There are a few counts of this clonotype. Here the CDR3 DNA reads TGCAGTGCTAGTGTCCGGGCCCAAGATACGCAGTATTTT. It encodes CSASVRAQDTQYF. V gene TRBV20-1 combines with J gene TRBJ2-3; D is undetermined. Germline V gene sequence: CDR1 DFQATT, CDR2 SNEGSKA (reference sequence). V was clipped by 3 bases and J by 5 bases, with 12 bases between them. This CDR3 is 13 amino acids long.

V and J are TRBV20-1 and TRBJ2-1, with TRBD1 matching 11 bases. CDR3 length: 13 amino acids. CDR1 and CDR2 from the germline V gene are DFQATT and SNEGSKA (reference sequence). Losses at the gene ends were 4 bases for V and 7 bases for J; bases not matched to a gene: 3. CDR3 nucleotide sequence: TGCAGTGCTACCGGGACAGGGGGGAATGAGCAGTTCTTC. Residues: CSATGTGGNEQFF.

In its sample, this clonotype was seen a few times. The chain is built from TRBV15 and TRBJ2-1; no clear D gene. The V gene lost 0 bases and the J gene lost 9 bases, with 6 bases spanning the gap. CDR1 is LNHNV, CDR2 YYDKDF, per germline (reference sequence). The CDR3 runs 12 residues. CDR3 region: CATSRDFSEQFF. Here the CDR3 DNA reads TGTGCCACCAGCAGAGATTTTAGTGAGCAGTTCTTC.

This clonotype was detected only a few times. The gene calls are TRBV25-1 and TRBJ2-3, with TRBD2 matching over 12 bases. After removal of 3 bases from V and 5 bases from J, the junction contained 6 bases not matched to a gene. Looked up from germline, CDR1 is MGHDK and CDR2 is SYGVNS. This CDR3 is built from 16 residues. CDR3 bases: TGTGCCAGCAGTGACCCCGGACTAGCGGGACGAGATACGCAGTATTTT. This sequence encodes CASSDPGLAGRDTQYF.

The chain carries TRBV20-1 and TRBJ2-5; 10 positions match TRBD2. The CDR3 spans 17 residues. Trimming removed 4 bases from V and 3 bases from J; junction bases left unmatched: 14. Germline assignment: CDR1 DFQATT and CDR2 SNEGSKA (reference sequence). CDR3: CSATWGFTSGDEETQYF. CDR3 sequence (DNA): TGCAGTGCTACTTGGGGCTTTACTAGCGGGGACGAAGAGACCCAGTACTTC.

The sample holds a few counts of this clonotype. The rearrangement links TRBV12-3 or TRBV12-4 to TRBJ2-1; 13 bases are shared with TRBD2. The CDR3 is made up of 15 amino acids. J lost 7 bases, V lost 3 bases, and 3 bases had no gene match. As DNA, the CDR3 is TGTGCCAGCAGTTTCACTAGCGGGAGGGCAAATGAGCAGTTCTTC. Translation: CASSFTSGRANEQFF.